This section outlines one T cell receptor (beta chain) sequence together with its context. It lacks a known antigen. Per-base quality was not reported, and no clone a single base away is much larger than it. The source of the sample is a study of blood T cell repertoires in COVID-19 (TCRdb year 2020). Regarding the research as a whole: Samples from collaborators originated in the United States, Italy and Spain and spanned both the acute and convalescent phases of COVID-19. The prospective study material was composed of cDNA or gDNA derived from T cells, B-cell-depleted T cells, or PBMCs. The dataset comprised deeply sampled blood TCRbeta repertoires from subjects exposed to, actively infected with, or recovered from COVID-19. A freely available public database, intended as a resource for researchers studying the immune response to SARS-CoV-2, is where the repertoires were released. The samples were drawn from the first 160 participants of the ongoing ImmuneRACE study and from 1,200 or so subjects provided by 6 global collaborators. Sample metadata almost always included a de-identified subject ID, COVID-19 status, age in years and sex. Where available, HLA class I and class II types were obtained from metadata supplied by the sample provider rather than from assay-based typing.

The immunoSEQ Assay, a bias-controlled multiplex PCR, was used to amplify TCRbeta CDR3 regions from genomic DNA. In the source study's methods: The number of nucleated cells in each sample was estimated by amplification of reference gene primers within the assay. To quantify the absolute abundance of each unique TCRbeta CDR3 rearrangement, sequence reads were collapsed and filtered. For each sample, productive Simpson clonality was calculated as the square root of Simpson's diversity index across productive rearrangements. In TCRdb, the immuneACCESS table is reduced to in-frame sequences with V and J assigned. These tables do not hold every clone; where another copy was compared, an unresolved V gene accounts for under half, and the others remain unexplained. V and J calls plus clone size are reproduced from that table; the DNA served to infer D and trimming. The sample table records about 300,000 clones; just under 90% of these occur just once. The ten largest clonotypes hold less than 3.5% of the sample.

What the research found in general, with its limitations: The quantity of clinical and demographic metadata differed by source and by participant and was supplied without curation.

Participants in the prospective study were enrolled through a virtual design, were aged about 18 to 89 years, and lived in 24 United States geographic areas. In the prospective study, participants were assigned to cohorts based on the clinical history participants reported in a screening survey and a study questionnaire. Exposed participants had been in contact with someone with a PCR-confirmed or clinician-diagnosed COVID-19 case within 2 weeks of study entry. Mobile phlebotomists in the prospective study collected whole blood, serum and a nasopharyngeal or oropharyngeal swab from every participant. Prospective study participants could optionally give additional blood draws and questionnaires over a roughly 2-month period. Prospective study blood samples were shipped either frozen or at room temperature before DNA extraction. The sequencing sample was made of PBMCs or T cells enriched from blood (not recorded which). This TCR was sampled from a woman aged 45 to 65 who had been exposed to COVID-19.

CDR3 sequence: CSVEGQGSEQYF. Here is the DNA: TGCAGCGTTGAGGGACAGGGTAGCGAGCAGTACTTC. The rearrangement combines TRBV29-1 with TRBJ2-7; TRBD1 fits 9 bases in the junction. Trimming accounts for 3 bases at V and 6 bases at J, while the number of junction bases matched to no gene is 3. The CDR3 holds 12 amino acids from the cysteine to the phenylalanine. Only the CDR3 part of the read is kept: 36 bases, read in frame from the first base. The germline V gene specifies SQVTM as CDR1 and ANQGSEA as CDR2.